The text below deals with one T cell receptor (beta chain). V shed 7 bases and J 4 bases; nucleotides not matched to a gene: 3. Germline CDR1 reads MNHNY; CDR2 reads SVGAGI (reference sequence). The CDR3 spans 12 residues. The sample belongs to a study of technical replicates of blood from a few donors. Method: immunoSEQ multiplex PCR; TCRdb's copy keeps in-frame clones and lacks some. Of tens of thousands of clones in the sample, less than 95% were seen once. The chain is built from TRBV6-6 and TRBJ2-5, with TRBD2 identical over 7 bases. Sequenced input: T cells isolated from PBMCs. This receptor was obtained from a human donor in good health. The CDR3 loop reads CASTLAGETQYF. In DNA, the CDR3 is TGTGCCAGCACCTTAGCGGGAGAGACCCAGTACTTC.